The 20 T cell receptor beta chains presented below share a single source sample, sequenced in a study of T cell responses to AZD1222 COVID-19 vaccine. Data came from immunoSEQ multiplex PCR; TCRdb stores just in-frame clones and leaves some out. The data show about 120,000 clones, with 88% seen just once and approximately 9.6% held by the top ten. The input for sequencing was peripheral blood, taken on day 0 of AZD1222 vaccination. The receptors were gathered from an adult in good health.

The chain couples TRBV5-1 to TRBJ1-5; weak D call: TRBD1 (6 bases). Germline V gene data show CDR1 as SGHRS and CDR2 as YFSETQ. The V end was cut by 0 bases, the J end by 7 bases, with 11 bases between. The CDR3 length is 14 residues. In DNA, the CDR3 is TGCGCCAGCAGCTTGGTCGGGGGCGGCCAGCCCCAGCATTTT. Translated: CASSLVGGGQPQHF.

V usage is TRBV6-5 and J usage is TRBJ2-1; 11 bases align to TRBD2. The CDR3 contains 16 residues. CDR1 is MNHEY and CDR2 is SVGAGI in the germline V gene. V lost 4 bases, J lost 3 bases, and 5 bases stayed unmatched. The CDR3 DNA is TGTGCCAGCAGTTCCCGACTAGCGGGACACTACAATGAGCAGTTCTTC. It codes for CASSSRLAGHYNEQFF.

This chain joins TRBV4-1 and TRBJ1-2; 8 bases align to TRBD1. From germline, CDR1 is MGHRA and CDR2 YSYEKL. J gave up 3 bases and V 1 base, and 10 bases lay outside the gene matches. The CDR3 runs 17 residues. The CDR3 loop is CASSQGGRSGGDYGYTF. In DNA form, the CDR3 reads TGCGCCAGCAGCCAAGGGGGCCGATCAGGGGGCGACTATGGCTACACCTTC.

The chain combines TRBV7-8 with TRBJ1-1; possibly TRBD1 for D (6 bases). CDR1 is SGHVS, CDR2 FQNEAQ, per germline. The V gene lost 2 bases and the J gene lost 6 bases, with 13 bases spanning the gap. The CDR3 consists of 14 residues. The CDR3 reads CASSLPGALSEAFF. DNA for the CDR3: TGTGCCAGCAGCTTACCAGGGGCGCTTTCTGAAGCTTTCTTT.

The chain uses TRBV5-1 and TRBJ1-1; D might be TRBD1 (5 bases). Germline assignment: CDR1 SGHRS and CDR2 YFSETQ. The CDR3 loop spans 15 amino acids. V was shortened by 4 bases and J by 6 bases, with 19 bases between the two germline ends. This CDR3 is CASSLRGGAPPEAFF. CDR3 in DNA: TGCGCCAGCAGCCTCCGGGGGGGAGCCCCCCCTGAAGCTTTCTTT.

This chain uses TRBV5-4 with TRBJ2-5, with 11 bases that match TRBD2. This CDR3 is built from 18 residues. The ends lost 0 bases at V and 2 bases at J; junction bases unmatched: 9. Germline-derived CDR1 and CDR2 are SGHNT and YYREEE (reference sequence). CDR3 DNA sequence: TGTGCCAGCAGCTTGGATGGCTCACTAGCGGGGGATCAAGAGACCCAGTACTTC. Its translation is CASSLDGSLAGDQETQYF.

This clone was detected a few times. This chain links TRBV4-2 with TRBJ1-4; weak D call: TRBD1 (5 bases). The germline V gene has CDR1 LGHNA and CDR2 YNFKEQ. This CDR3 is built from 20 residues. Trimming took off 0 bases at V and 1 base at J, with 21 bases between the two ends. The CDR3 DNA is TGTGCCAGCAGCCAAGACCCTCGGCAGGGTGGTGGACGAACTAATGAAAAACTGTTTTTT. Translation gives CASSQDPRQGGGRTNEKLFF.

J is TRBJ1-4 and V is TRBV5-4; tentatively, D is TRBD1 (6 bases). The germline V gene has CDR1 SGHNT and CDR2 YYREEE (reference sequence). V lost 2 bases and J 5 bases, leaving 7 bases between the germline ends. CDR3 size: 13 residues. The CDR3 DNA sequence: TGTGCCAGCAGCTTTACAGGGAATGAAAAACTGTTTTTT. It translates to CASSFTGNEKLFF.

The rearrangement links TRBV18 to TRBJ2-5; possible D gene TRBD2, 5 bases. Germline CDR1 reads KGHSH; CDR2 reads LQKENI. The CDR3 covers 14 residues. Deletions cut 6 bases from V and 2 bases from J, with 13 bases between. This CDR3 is CASSPGYVQETQYF. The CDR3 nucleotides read TGTGCCAGCTCTCCGGGATATGTGCAAGAGACCCAGTACTTC.

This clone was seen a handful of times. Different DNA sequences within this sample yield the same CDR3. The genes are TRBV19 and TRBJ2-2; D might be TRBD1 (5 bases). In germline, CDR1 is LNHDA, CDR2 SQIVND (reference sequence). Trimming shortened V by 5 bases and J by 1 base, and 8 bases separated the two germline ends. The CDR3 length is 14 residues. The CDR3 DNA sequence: TGTGCCAGTAGTCTCGGACAGAACACCGGGGAGCTGTTTTTT. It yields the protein CASSLGQNTGELFF.

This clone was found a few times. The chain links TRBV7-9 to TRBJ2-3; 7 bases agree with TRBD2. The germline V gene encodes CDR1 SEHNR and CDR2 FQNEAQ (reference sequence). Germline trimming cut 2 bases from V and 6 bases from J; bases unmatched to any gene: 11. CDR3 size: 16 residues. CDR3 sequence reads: CASSLLGRALFDTQYF. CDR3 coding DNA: TGTGCCAGCAGCTTATTAGGGAGGGCCCTGTTCGATACGCAGTATTTT. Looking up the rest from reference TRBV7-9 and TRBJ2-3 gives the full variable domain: DTGVSQNPRHKITKRGQNVTFRCDPISEHNRLYWYRQTLGQGPEFLTYFQNEAQLEKSRLLSDRFSAERPKGSFSTLEIQRTEQGDSAMYLCASSLLGRALFDTQYFGPGTRLTVL.

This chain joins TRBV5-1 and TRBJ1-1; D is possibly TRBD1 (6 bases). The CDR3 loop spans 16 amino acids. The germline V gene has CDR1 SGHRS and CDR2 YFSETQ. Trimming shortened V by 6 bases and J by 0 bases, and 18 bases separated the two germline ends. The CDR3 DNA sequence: TGCGCCAGCACCTTACAGGGACCCATGCTGAACACTGAAGCTTTCTTT. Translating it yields CASTLQGPMLNTEAFF.

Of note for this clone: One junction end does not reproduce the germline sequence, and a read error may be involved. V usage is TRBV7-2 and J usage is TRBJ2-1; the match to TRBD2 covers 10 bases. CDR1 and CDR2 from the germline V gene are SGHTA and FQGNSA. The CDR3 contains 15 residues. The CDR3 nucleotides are TGTGCCAGCAGCCTAGCGGGGGCCGTCTACAATGAGCAGTTCTTC. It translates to CASSLAGAVYNEQFF.

Here the CDR3 reads CARSLQFAGAYNEQFF. The CDR3 bases are TGTGCCAGAAGCTTGCAATTTGCGGGGGCCTACAATGAGCAGTTCTTC. The rearrangement joins TRBV5-3 to TRBJ2-1; TRBD2 matches at 7 bases. TRBV5-3 is an ORF; its function is uncertain. The CDR3 is made up of 16 amino acids. V lost 1 base to trimming and J lost 2 bases; unmatched junction nucleotides: 6.

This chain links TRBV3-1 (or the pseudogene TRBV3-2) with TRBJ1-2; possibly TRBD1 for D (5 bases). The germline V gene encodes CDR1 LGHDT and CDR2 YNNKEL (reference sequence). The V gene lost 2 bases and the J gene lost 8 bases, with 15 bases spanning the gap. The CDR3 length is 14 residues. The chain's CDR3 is CASSQIMEGTGYTF. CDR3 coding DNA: TGTGCCAGCAGCCAAATAATGGAAGGGACGGGCTACACCTTC.

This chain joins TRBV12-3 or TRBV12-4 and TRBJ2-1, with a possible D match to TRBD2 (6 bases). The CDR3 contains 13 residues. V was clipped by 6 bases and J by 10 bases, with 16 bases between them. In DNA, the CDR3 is TGTGCCAGCAGCCACGGGGGAGGAGACGAGCAGTTCTTC. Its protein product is CASSHGGGDEQFF.

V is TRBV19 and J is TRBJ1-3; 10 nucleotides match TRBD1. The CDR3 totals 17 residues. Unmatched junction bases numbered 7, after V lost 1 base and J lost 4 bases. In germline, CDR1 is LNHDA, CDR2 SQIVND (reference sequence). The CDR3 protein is CASSIGHGTGDGNTIYF. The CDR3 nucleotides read TGTGCCAGTAGTATAGGGCACGGGACAGGGGACGGAAACACCATATATTTT.

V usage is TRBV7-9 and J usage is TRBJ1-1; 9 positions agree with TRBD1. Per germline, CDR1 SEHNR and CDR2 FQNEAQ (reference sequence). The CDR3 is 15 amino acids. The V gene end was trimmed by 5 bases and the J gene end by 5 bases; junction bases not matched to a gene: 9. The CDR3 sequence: CASSPVGTGSTEAFF. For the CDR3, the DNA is TGTGCCAGCAGCCCCGTCGGGACAGGGTCAACTGAAGCTTTCTTT.

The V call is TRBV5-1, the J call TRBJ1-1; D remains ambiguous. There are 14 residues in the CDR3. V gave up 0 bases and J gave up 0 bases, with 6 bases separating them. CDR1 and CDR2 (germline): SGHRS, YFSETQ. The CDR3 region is CASSLAPLNTEAFF. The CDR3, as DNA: TGCGCCAGCAGCTTGGCCCCCTTGAACACTGAAGCTTTCTTT.

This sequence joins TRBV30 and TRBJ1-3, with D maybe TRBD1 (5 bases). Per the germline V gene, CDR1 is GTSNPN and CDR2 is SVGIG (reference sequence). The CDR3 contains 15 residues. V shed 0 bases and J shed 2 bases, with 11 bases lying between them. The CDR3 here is CAWSVKGSPGNTIYF. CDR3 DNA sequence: TGTGCCTGGAGTGTTAAGGGGAGCCCTGGAAACACCATATATTTT.